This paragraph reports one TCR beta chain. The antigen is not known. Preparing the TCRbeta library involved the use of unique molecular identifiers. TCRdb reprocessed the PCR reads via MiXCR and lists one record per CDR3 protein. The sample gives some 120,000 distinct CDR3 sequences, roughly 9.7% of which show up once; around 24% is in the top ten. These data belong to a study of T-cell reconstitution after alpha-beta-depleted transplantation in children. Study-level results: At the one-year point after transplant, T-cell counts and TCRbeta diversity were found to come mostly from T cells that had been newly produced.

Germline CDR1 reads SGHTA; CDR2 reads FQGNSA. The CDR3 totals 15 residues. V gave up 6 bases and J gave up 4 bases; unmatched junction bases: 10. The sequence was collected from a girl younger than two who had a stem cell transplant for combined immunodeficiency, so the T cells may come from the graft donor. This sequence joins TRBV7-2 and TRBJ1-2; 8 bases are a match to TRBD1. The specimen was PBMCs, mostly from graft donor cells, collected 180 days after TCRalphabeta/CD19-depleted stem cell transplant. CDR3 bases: TGTGCCAGCAGTCCTGGACAGGGTCCCGTCTATGGCTACACCTTC. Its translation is CASSPGQGPVYGYTF.